Listed here are 14 T cell receptor beta chains from one sample, sequenced in a study of CD8 T cells in ankylosing spondylitis. One entry per CDR3 protein, called by TCRdb with MiXCR from the 5' RACE reads. The sample records 200,000 to 250,000 distinct CDR3 sequences, about 11% being singletons. The sequencing input was blood, either unsorted or a sorted T cell fraction (not recorded which). The receptors here all came from a male donor with ankylosing spondylitis or in good health (not recorded which).

This clonotype was counted many times. The rearrangement joins TRBV24-1 to TRBJ1-5; TRBD1 matches 9 bases. The CDR3 covers 20 residues. The V and J ends lost 3 bases and 1 base, in that order; junction bases with no gene match: 15. Per germline, CDR1 KGHDR and CDR2 SFDVKD. The CDR3 sequence is CATSDADGGQGLESNQPQHF. The CDR3 region has the DNA TGTGCCACCAGTGATGCAGACGGGGGACAGGGTCTGGAGAGCAATCAGCCCCAGCATTTT.

This clonotype was counted ten times or more. The chain combines TRBV20-1 with TRBJ2-7; D is undetermined. Germline CDR1 and CDR2: DFQATT and SNEGSKA (reference sequence). The CDR3 is 12 amino acids. V lost 3 bases, J lost 4 bases, and 10 bases lay in between. DNA of the CDR3: TGCAGTGCTAGTATCGCAGAATACGAGCAGTACTTC. Its protein product is CSASIAEYEQYF.

This clonotype was recorded at least ten times. The chain carries TRBV27 and TRBJ2-7; 8 bases agree with TRBD1. Germline values: CDR1 MNHEY, CDR2 SMNVEV (reference sequence). V lost 0 bases and J lost 3; bases outside the gene matches: 4. This CDR3 contains 15 residues. This CDR3 is CASSLSAGGYYEQYF. In DNA, the CDR3 is TGTGCCAGCAGTTTATCGGCAGGGGGCTACTACGAGCAGTACTTC.

This clonotype was seen ten or more times. The V gene is TRBV5-5, the J gene TRBJ2-1; 11 nucleotides match TRBD2. J gave up 0 bases and V 4 bases, and 6 bases lay outside the gene matches. The CDR3 sequence is 17 residues long. Germline values: CDR1 SGHKS, CDR2 YYEKEE (reference sequence). CDR3 sequence: CASSPGLAVRSYNEQFF. CDR3 DNA: TGTGCCAGCAGCCCGGGACTAGCGGTTCGCTCCTACAATGAGCAGTTCTTC. The whole variable domain, filled in from reference TRBV5-5 and TRBJ2-1, reads DAGVTQSPTHLIKTRGQQVTLRCSPISGHKSVSWYQQVLGQGPQFIFQYYEKEERGRGNFPDRFSARQFPNYSSELNVNALLLGDSALYLCASSPGLAVRSYNEQFFGPGTRLTVL.

In its sample, this clonotype was seen many times. The V and J genes are TRBV15 and TRBJ1-6; TRBD1 might be the D (5 bases). V shed 0 bases and J shed 0 bases, with 15 bases lying between them. The CDR3 extends over 19 amino acids. Germline V gene lookup returns CDR1 LNHNV and CDR2 YYDKDF (reference sequence). The CDR3 sequence: CATSRDWSPGTSYNSPLHF. DNA of the CDR3: TGTGCCACCAGCAGAGACTGGAGCCCTGGGACCTCCTATAATTCACCCCTCCACTTT.

In its sample, this clonotype was seen a few times. The rearrangement uses TRBV3-1 and TRBJ2-2; D not certain. This CDR3 is 13 amino acids long. Germline CDR1 and CDR2: LGHDT and YNNKEL (reference sequence). Deletions cut 6 bases from V and 0 bases from J, with 5 bases between. CDR3 region: CASSNPNTGELFF. In DNA, the CDR3 is TGTGCCAGCAGTAACCCGAACACCGGGGAGCTGTTTTTT.

This clonotype was found many times. The rearrangement links TRBV12-3 or TRBV12-4 to TRBJ1-4, with D tentatively TRBD1 (5 bases). Trimming took off 2 bases at V and 5 bases at J, with 6 bases between the two ends. This CDR3 is built from 13 residues. Here the CDR3 DNA reads TGTGCCAGCAGTTTAAGACAGAATGAAAAACTGTTTTTT. Its protein product is CASSLRQNEKLFF.

In this sample, this clonotype turned up many times. The gene calls are TRBV20-1 and TRBJ2-3; D gene unclear. This CDR3 contains 15 residues. The germline V gene encodes CDR1 DFQATT and CDR2 SNEGSKA (reference sequence). V shed 3 bases and J shed 2 bases, with 15 bases lying between them. As DNA, the CDR3 is TGCAGTGCTAGTAAGGCCACCGTCGACACAGATACGCAGTATTTT. Translated: CSASKATVDTDTQYF.

V and J are TRBV20-1 and TRBJ2-1; 10 bases align to TRBD2. This CDR3 has 21 amino acids. The germline V gene has CDR1 DFQATT and CDR2 SNEGSKA (reference sequence). After removal of 2 bases from V and 5 bases from J, the junction contained 24 bases not matched to a gene. The CDR3 reads CSARLPLTSGEASVLDNEQFF. For the CDR3, the DNA is TGCAGTGCTAGACTTCCTCTAACTAGCGGGGAGGCTTCCGTGTTGGACAATGAGCAGTTCTTC.

The chain couples TRBV20-1 to TRBJ1-5; 7 nucleotides line up with TRBD1. CDR1 and CDR2 (germline): DFQATT, SNEGSKA (reference sequence). The trim removed 6 bases at V and 15 bases at J, leaving 11 bases unmatched. The CDR3 is 11 residues long. As DNA, the CDR3 is TGCAGTGCCTCGGGGAGGGACAGTCTGCATTTT. Its protein is CSASGRDSLHF.

This clonotype was detected a few times. The chain uses TRBV7-2 and TRBJ2-5, with TRBD1 identical over 7 bases. Germline V gene sequence: CDR1 SGHTA, CDR2 FQGNSA. After removal of 4 bases from V and 2 bases from J, the junction contained 4 bases not matched to a gene. The CDR3 has 14 residues. CDR3 amino acids: CASSWAGGQETQYF. In DNA, the CDR3 is TGTGCCAGCAGCTGGGCAGGGGGACAAGAGACCCAGTACTTC.

At least ten counts were recorded for this clonotype. This chain joins TRBV12-3 or TRBV12-4 and TRBJ2-7; 8 positions agree with TRBD2. The trim removed 6 bases at V and 0 bases at J, leaving 7 bases unmatched. The CDR3 spans 15 residues. The CDR3 sequence: CASRISGGRSYEQYF. CDR3 in DNA: TGTGCCAGCAGGATAAGCGGGGGTCGCTCCTACGAGCAGTACTTC.

In its sample, this clonotype was seen a few times. This rearrangement joins TRBV12-3 or TRBV12-4 to TRBJ1-2; D is unclear. The V end lost 2 bases, the J end lost 5 bases, and 21 bases lay between the germline ends. The CDR3 runs to 17 residues. The CDR3 region has the DNA TGTGCCAGCAGTTTATCCGGGGTGGGTTATGCTGATTATGGCTACACCTTC. This sequence encodes CASSLSGVGYADYGYTF.

This clonotype came up many times. This chain links TRBV28 with TRBJ2-7; TRBD1 might be the D (6 bases). Trimming removed 5 bases from V and 2 bases from J, with 16 bases in between. The germline gives CDR1 MDHEN, CDR2 SYDVKM. This CDR3 is 15 amino acids long. This chain's CDR3 is CASSDTSRGTYEQYF. CDR3 DNA: TGTGCCAGCAGTGACACAAGCAGGGGTACCTACGAGCAGTACTTC.